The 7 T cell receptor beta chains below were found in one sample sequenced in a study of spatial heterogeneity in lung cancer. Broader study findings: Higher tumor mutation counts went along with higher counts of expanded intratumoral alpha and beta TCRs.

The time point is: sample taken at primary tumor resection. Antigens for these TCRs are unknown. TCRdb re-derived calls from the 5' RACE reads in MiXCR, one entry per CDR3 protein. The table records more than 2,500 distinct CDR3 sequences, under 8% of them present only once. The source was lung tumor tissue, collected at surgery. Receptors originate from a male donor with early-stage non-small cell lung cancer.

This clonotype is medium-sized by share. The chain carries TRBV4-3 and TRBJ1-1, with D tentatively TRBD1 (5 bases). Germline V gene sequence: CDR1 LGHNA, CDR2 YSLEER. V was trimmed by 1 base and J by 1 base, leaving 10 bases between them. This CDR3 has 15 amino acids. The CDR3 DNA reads TGCGCCAGCAGCCAAGCAGGGTTCACGAACACTGAAGCTTTCTTT. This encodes CASSQAGFTNTEAFF.

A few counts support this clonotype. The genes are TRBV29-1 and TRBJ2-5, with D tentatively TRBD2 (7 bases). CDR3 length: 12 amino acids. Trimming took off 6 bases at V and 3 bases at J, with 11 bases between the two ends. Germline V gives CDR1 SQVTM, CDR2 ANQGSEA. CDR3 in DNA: TGCAGCGTGAGGGGGGGCAAAGAGACCCAGTACTTC. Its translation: CSVRGGKETQYF.

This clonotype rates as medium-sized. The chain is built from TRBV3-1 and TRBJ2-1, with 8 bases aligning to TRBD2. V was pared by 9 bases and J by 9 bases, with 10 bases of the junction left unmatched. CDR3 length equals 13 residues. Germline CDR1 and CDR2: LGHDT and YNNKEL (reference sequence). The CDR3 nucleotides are TGTGCCAGTTCACCGGGGGGGCCGACTGAGCAGTTCTTC. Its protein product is CASSPGGPTEQFF.

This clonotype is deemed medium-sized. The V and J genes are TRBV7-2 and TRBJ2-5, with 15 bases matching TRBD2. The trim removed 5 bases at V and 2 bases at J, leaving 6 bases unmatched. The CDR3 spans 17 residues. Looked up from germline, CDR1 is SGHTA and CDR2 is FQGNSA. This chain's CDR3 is CASSPFGLAGGQETQYF. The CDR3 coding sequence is TGTGCCAGCAGCCCCTTCGGACTAGCGGGGGGGCAAGAGACCCAGTACTTC.

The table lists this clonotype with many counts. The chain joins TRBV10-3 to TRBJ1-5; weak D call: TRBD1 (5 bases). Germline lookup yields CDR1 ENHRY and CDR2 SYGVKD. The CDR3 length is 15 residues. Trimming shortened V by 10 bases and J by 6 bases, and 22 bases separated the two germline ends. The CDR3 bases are TGTGCCACCACTGACAGCTTTCGGGTAGGTCAGCCCCAGCATTTT. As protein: CATTDSFRVGQPQHF.

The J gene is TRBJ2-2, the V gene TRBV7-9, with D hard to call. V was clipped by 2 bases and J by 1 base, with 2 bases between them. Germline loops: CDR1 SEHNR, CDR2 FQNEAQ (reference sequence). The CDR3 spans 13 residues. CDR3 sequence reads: CASSLLNTGELFF. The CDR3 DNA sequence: TGTGCCAGCAGCTTACTGAACACCGGGGAGCTGTTTTTT. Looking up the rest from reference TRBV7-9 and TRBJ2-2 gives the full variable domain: DTGVSQNPRHKITKRGQNVTFRCDPISEHNRLYWYRQTLGQGPEFLTYFQNEAQLEKSRLLSDRFSAERPKGSFSTLEIQRTEQGDSAMYLCASSLLNTGELFFGEGSRLTVL.

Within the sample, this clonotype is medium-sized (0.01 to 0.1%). The CDR3 is CASTNSGGVEGGEKLFF. CDR3 DNA: TGTGCCAGCACCAACTCCGGTGGCGTTGAAGGAGGTGAAAAACTGTTTTTT. The chain links TRBV6-6 to TRBJ1-4; D uncertain. V gave up 7 bases and J gave up 7 bases, with 25 bases separating them. This CDR3 region has 17 residues. CDR1 is MNHNY, CDR2 SVGAGI, per germline (reference sequence).